One sample yielded the 3 T cell receptor beta chains listed below, sequenced in a study of post-analysis software for immune sequencing data. Study findings and constraints: A handful of TRBV segments were significantly more frequent in patients than in controls. TRBV5-6, TRBV5-1 and TRBV20-1 were among these segments.

TCR beta cDNA libraries included unique molecular identifiers. TCRdb reanalysed the PCR reads using MiXCR and keeps one entry per CDR3 protein. This sample has roughly 800,000 distinct CDR3 sequences, with 25% to 30% found just once. The antigens for these receptors are not known. Sequenced input: blood. These receptors were obtained from a girl between 5 and 17 years old with multiple sclerosis.

There are a few counts of this clonotype. V is TRBV12-5 and J is TRBJ1-2; the D gene is possibly TRBD1 (5 bases). The germline V gene has CDR1 LGHNT and CDR2 FRNRAP. Trimming took 7 bases from V and 7 from J, leaving 19 bases between them. CDR3 length: 14 amino acids. In DNA form, the CDR3 reads TGTGCTAGTGCCCTAAGTATCGGCGGGGGTGGCTACACCTTC. The encoded protein is CASALSIGGGGYTF. The entire variable domain, with the rest obtained from reference TRBV12-5 and TRBJ1-2, is as follows: DARVTQTPRHKVTEMGQEVTMRCQPILGHNTVFWYRQTMMQGLELLAYFRNRAPLDDSGMPKDRFSAEMPDATLATLKIQPSEPRDSAVYFCASALSIGGGGYTFGSGTRLTVV.

The chain is built from TRBV6-4 and TRBJ2-3; 10 bases line up with TRBD2. The CDR3 has 15 amino acids. Trimming removed 6 bases from V and 4 bases from J; junction bases left unmatched: 7. In germline, CDR1 is MRHNA, CDR2 SNTAGT. In nucleotides, the CDR3 is TGTGCCAGCAGCATAGCGGGGGGCCGCGCAGATACGCAGTATTTT. This translates into CASSIAGGRADTQYF.

V and J are TRBV10-3 and TRBJ1-2; 8 positions agree with TRBD1. The CDR3 contains 15 residues. Trimming took 6 bases from V and 6 from J; bases not matched to a gene: 12. Looked up from germline, CDR1 is ENHRY and CDR2 is SYGVKD. The CDR3 DNA is TGTGCCATCAGCTACATAACTGGACAGGGAAATGGCTACACCTTC. Its protein is CAISYITGQGNGYTF.